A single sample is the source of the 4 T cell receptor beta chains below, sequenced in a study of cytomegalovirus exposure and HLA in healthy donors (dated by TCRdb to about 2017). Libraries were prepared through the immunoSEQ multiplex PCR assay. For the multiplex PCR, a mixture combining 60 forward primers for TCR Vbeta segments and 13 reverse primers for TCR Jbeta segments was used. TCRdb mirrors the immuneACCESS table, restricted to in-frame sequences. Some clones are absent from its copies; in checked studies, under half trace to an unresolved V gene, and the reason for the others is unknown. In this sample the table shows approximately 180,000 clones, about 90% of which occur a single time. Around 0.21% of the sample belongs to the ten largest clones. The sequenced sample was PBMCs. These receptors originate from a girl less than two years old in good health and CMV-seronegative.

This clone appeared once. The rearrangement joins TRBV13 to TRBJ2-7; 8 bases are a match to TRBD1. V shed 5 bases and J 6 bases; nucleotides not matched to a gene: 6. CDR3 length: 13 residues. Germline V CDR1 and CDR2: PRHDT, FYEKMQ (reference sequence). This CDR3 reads CASSKDRAGEQYF. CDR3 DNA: TGTGCCAGCAGCAAGGACAGGGCGGGCGAGCAGTACTTC.

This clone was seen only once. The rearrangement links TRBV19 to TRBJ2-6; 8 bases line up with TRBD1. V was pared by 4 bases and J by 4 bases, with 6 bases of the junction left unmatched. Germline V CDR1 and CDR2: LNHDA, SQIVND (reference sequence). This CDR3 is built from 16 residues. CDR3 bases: TGTGCCAGTAGTAAAGAGGACAGGGCCGGGGCCAACGTCCTGACTTTC. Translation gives CASSKEDRAGANVLTF.

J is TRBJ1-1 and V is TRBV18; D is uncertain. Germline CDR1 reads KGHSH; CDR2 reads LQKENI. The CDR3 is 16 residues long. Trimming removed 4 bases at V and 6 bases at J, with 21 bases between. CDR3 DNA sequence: TGTGCCAGCTCACGGAACCACAGAGTCCCGAGGGCTGAAGCTTTCTTT. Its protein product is CASSRNHRVPRAEAFF.

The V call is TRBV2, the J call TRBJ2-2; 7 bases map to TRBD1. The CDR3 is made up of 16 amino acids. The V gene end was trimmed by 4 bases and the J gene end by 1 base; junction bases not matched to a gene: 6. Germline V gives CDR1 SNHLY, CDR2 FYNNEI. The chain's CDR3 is CASSGQGQMNTGELFF. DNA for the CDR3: TGTGCCAGCAGTGGTCAGGGACAGATGAACACCGGGGAGCTGTTTTTT. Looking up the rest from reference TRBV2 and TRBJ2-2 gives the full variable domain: EPEVTQTPSHQVTQMGQEVILRCVPISNHLYFYWYRQILGQKVEFLVSFYNNEISEKSEIFDDQFSVERPDGSNFTLKIRSTKLEDSAMYFCASSGQGQMNTGELFFGEGSRLTVL.